This paragraph covers one TCR beta chain sequence. TCRdb keeps only in-frame clones here, not all; method: immunoSEQ multiplex PCR. The sample gives around 68,000 clones, under 85% of which show up once; about 15% is in the top ten. The CDR3 totals 12 residues. The ends were cut back, 10 bases at V and 4 bases at J, with 10 bases in the middle. Germline CDR1 MNHNY, CDR2 SVGAGI (reference sequence). The sample originates from a study of control samples from healthy donors and cancer patients. The TCR comes from a man in his 60s in good health. The chain couples TRBV6-6 to TRBJ2-2, with a possible D match to TRBD1 (6 bases). The sequenced sample was blood. The chain's CDR3 is CATRGTTGELFF. CDR3 nucleotide sequence: TGTGCCACAAGGGGGACCACCGGGGAGCTGTTTTTT.